This record concerns one T cell receptor (beta chain) sequence. The record originates from a study of shared clonotypes between healthy human individuals. The J segment lost 4 bases and the V segment lost 1 base, leaving 3 bases of the junction unmatched. CDR1 LGHNT and CDR2 FRNRAP come from the germline V gene. The CDR3 length is 15 residues. Profiling relied on immunoSEQ multiplex PCR, and the TCRdb table lists in-frame clones only, not all of them. The sample holds 110,000 or so clones, 65% to 75% seen once. The genes are TRBV12-5 and TRBJ2-3; TRBD2 agrees at 9 bases. The sequenced sample consisted of memory CD8+ T cells sorted from blood. Subset in this sample: CD45RO+ cells pooled with CCR7-negative TemRA cells. The receptor was isolated from a woman in her twenties or thirties in good health. The CDR3 region has the DNA TGTGCTAGTGGTTTGGGCGGGAGGGCCGCAGATACGCAGTATTTT. As protein: CASGLGGRAADTQYF.